Below, 25 T cell receptor beta chains from the same sample are listed, as sequenced in a study of cytomegalovirus exposure and HLA in healthy donors. Profiling relied on immunoSEQ multiplex PCR, and the TCRdb table lists in-frame clones only, not all of them. Here the sample spans 110,000 to 150,000 clones, about 89% being singletons. Sequenced material: PBMCs. Receptors originate from a man between 18 and 35 years old in good health and CMV-seronegative.

The rearrangement uses TRBV7-7 and TRBJ2-2, with D perhaps TRBD2 (6 bases). V gave up 8 bases and J gave up 4 bases, with 14 bases separating them. Germline CDR1 and CDR2: SSHAT and FNYEAQ (reference sequence). CDR3 length: 14 residues. The CDR3 nucleotides read TGTGCCAGCGGGGGGTTAGCAGGCACCGGGGAGCTGTTTTTT. This gives the protein CASGGLAGTGELFF.

The chain employs TRBV13 and TRBJ1-3, with 7 bases fitting TRBD1. CDR3 length equals 18 residues. With 2 bases clipped from V and 0 bases from J, the junction kept 10 bases outside the gene matches. Per the germline V gene, CDR1 is PRHDT and CDR2 is FYEKMQ (reference sequence). In nucleotides, the CDR3 is TGTGCCAGCAGCTTACGCACCACAGGGGCCATCTCTGGAAACACCATATATTTT. Its protein is CASSLRTTGAISGNTIYF.

V is TRBV27 and J is TRBJ2-7, with no clear D. The CDR3 length is 16 residues. Per germline, CDR1 MNHEY and CDR2 SMNVEV (reference sequence). V gave up 6 bases and J gave up 2 bases, with 20 bases separating them. CDR3 in amino acids: CASSAAGFQYPYEQYF. The CDR3, as DNA: TGTGCCAGCAGCGCCGCAGGCTTCCAATATCCCTACGAGCAGTACTTC.

This chain joins TRBV6-5 and TRBJ1-1; 7 bases fit TRBD1. Germline values: CDR1 MNHEY, CDR2 SVGAGI. V was clipped by 2 bases and J by 5 bases; unmatched bases: 5. The CDR3 loop spans 14 amino acids. CDR3 DNA: TGTGCCAGCAGTTACCAGGGGGGAGGAACTGAAGCTTTCTTT. Its protein product is CASSYQGGGTEAFF.

The V and J genes are TRBV7-9 and TRBJ2-5; TRBD2 might be the D (6 bases). The germline V gene encodes CDR1 SEHNR and CDR2 FQNEAQ (reference sequence). This CDR3 comprises 14 residues. The V end was cut by 2 bases, the J end by 5 bases, with 12 bases between. CDR3 region: CASSLFTGLETQYF. DNA of the CDR3: TGTGCCAGCAGCTTATTTACGGGACTGGAGACCCAGTACTTC.

The chain employs TRBV6-1 and TRBJ2-5, with TRBD1 matching over 7 bases. The junction had 3 bases not matched to a gene; V was cut back by 4 bases and J by 4 bases. This CDR3 spans 13 amino acids. Germline lookup yields CDR1 MNHNS and CDR2 SASEGT. The CDR3 loop is CASSGGQLETQYF. The CDR3 region has the DNA TGTGCCAGCAGTGGGGGACAGCTAGAGACCCAGTACTTC.

J is TRBJ2-7 and V is TRBV4-2; perhaps TRBD1 as D (6 bases). This CDR3 has 15 amino acids. The ends were cut back, 2 bases at V and 2 bases at J, with 13 bases in the middle. Germline V gene sequence: CDR1 LGHNA, CDR2 YNFKEQ. Here the CDR3 reads CASSQNRDTTYEQYF. The CDR3 region has the DNA TGTGCCAGCAGCCAAAACCGGGACACCACCTACGAGCAGTACTTC.

The V and J genes are TRBV18 and TRBJ1-5; 7 bases align to TRBD1. J lost 12 bases, V lost 0 bases, and 8 bases had no gene match. The germline V gene encodes CDR1 KGHSH and CDR2 LQKENI. The CDR3 has 14 residues. CDR3 coding DNA: TGTGCCAGCTCACCACCTGGGACAGTTCATCTCCAGCATTTT. This encodes CASSPPGTVHLQHF.

The J gene is TRBJ2-2, the V gene TRBV11-2; 8 bases agree with TRBD1. CDR1 SGHAT and CDR2 FQNNGV come from the germline V gene. With 1 base clipped from V and 6 bases from J, the junction kept 4 bases outside the gene matches. This CDR3 is 15 amino acids long. CDR3 coding DNA: TGTGCCAGCAGCTTAGGGGCAGGGGGCCCCGGGGAGCTGTTTTTT. Residues: CASSLGAGGPGELFF.

The chain's CDR3 is CASSGINKGHLNTGELFF. The CDR3 DNA reads TGTGCCAGCAGTGGTATAAATAAGGGACACCTGAACACCGGGGAGCTGTTTTTT. The chain couples TRBV25-1 to TRBJ2-2, with a possible D match to TRBD1 (6 bases). Trimming took 4 bases from V and 1 from J, leaving 19 bases between them. Germline lookup yields CDR1 MGHDK and CDR2 SYGVNS. The CDR3 has 18 residues. Full variable domain (remainder filled in from reference TRBV25-1 and TRBJ2-2): EADIYQTPRYLVIGTGKKITLECSQTMGHDKMYWYQQDPGMELHLIHYSYGVNSTEKGDLSSESTVSRIRTEHFPLTLESARPSHTSQYLCASSGINKGHLNTGELFFGEGSRLTVL.

The chain employs TRBV7-8 and TRBJ1-3; 7 bases are a match to TRBD1. The trim removed 3 bases at V and 4 bases at J, leaving 6 bases unmatched. Germline V CDR1 and CDR2: SGHVS, FQNEAQ. This CDR3 has 15 amino acids. The CDR3 region has the DNA TGTGCCAGCAGCTTGACAGGGTCGGGGGGAAACACCATATATTTT. Translated: CASSLTGSGGNTIYF.

This chain links TRBV5-6 with TRBJ2-5, with TRBD2 identical over 10 bases. With V trimmed by 0 bases and J by 5 bases, 4 bases remained unmatched. The CDR3 covers 15 residues. The germline gives CDR1 SGHDT, CDR2 YYEEEE. CDR3 protein: CASSLVTSGTETQYF. CDR3 sequence (DNA): TGTGCCAGCAGCTTGGTAACTAGCGGGACGGAGACCCAGTACTTC.

The genes are TRBV11-2 and TRBJ2-7; 11 positions agree with TRBD1. The trim removed 2 bases at V and 2 bases at J, leaving 11 bases unmatched. Germline lookup yields CDR1 SGHAT and CDR2 FQNNGV. This CDR3 has 18 amino acids. CDR3 sequence reads: CASSLRRRDRGAPYEQYF. In nucleotides, the CDR3 is TGTGCCAGCAGCTTAAGGCGACGGGACAGGGGGGCTCCCTACGAGCAGTACTTC. Combining the CDR3 with reference TRBV11-2 and TRBJ2-7 gives the whole variable domain EAGVAQSPRYKIIEKRQSVAFWCNPISGHATLYWYQQILGQGPKLLIQFQNNGVVDDSQLPKDRFSAERLKGVDSTLKIQPAKLEDSAVYLCASSLRRRDRGAPYEQYFGPGTRLTVT.

The chain uses TRBV4-1 and TRBJ1-2, with 9 positions matching TRBD1. This CDR3 comprises 15 residues. Germline V gene lookup returns CDR1 MGHRA and CDR2 YSYEKL. Germline trimming cut 0 bases from V and 5 bases from J; bases unmatched to any gene: 4. CDR3 bases: TGCGCCAGCAGCCAAGAGACAGGGGGTAGTTATGGCTACACCTTC. Translation: CASSQETGGSYGYTF.

V usage is TRBV6-5 and J usage is TRBJ1-1, with D possibly being TRBD1 (5 bases). The germline V gene has CDR1 MNHEY and CDR2 SVGAGI. Trimming pared 2 bases from V and 6 bases from J, leaving 10 bases between. This CDR3 spans 13 amino acids. As DNA, the CDR3 is TGTGCCAGCAGTTACCAGGGCGCAGCTGAAGCTTTCTTT. Protein sequence: CASSYQGAAEAFF.

This sequence joins TRBV6-1 and TRBJ1-5; D is possibly TRBD1 (5 bases). The CDR3 is 16 residues long. V was cut by 0 bases and J by 2 bases, with 11 bases left in between. Germline V CDR1 and CDR2: MNHNS, SASEGT. The CDR3 region is CASSEAPPGGNQPQHF. CDR3 nucleotide sequence: TGTGCCAGCAGTGAAGCCCCTCCGGGGGGCAATCAGCCCCAGCATTTT.

This sequence joins TRBV10-3 and TRBJ1-2; possible D gene TRBD1, 6 bases. Germline V gene lookup returns CDR1 ENHRY and CDR2 SYGVKD. Between the trimmed V and J ends, which lost 0 bases and 7 bases, there was a span of 15 bases. The CDR3 totals 15 residues. The CDR3 sequence: CAISESLGASLGYTF. DNA for the CDR3: TGTGCCATCAGTGAGTCGTTGGGGGCAAGTCTTGGCTACACCTTC.

The chain combines TRBV7-9 with TRBJ1-4; the D is unclear. V lost 5 bases, J lost 0 bases, and 7 bases lay in between. The CDR3 is made up of 14 amino acids. The V gene's germline CDR1 is SEHNR and CDR2 FQNEAQ (reference sequence). CDR3 bases: TGTGCCAGCAGCCCAGGTGCAACTAATGAAAAACTGTTTTTT. It encodes CASSPGATNEKLFF.

This clone occurred once. The chain employs TRBV7-7 and TRBJ2-2; D unresolved. This CDR3 is 15 amino acids long. Germline V gene lookup returns CDR1 SSHAT and CDR2 FNYEAQ (reference sequence). V lost 1 base and J lost 0, with 6 bases in between. The CDR3 loop is CASSLESSNTGELFF. CDR3 DNA sequence: TGTGCCAGCAGCTTAGAGAGTTCGAACACCGGGGAGCTGTTTTTT.

This chain joins TRBV29-1 and TRBJ2-1; 16 positions agree with TRBD2. The CDR3 is 16 amino acids. Germline V lookup: CDR1 SQVTM, CDR2 ANQGSEA. V shed 4 bases, J shed 4 bases, and the junction held 4 bases outside the gene matches. This chain's CDR3 is CSVGGLAGGGYNEQFF. DNA for the CDR3: TGCAGCGTTGGGGGACTAGCGGGAGGGGGTTACAATGAGCAGTTCTTC.

V usage is TRBV18 and J usage is TRBJ1-6; D is ambiguous. The germline V and J ends were trimmed by 1 base and 0 bases, with 10 bases remaining between them. This CDR3 is 17 amino acids long. From germline, CDR1 is KGHSH and CDR2 LQKENI. CDR3 loop: CASSPLTPSSYNSPLHF. The CDR3 nucleotides are TGTGCCAGCTCACCACTAACCCCGAGCTCCTATAATTCACCCCTCCACTTT.

This clone is labeled medium-sized. The DNA of the CDR3 is TGTGCCAGCAGTGGACTAGCGGGAGCCACAGATACGCAGTATTTT. As protein: CASSGLAGATDTQYF. The chain joins TRBV6-4 to TRBJ2-3; 12 bases fit TRBD2. Per germline, CDR1 MRHNA and CDR2 SNTAGT. V was clipped by 4 bases and J by 2 bases; unmatched bases: 1. The length of the CDR3 is 15 residues.

The rearrangement links TRBV27 to TRBJ2-4; 10 bases are a match to TRBD1. Germline loops: CDR1 MNHEY, CDR2 SMNVEV (reference sequence). Unmatched junction bases numbered 2, after V lost 8 bases and J lost 4 bases. The length of the CDR3 is 13 residues. The CDR3 DNA is TGTGCCAGCCGGACAGGGGGTAAAAACATTCAGTACTTC. Translation: CASRTGGKNIQYF.

The V call is TRBV7-8, the J call TRBJ1-1; weak D call: TRBD1 (5 bases). The CDR3 runs to 14 residues. Germline V lookup: CDR1 SGHVS, CDR2 FQNEAQ. V was trimmed by 5 bases and J by 2 bases, leaving 12 bases between them. In DNA, the CDR3 is TGTGCCAGCAGCAAAAATCAGGGAAACACTGAAGCTTTCTTT. Amino acid sequence: CASSKNQGNTEAFF.

The rearrangement uses TRBV10-1 and TRBJ2-3; D might be TRBD1 (6 bases). Germline CDR1 WNHNN, CDR2 SYGVQD (reference sequence). The germline V and J ends were trimmed by 5 bases and 1 base, with 10 bases remaining between them. This CDR3 comprises 14 residues. CDR3 DNA: TGCGCCAGCAGTACAGGGTCGCGCACAGATACGCAGTATTTT. Its translation is CASSTGSRTDTQYF.